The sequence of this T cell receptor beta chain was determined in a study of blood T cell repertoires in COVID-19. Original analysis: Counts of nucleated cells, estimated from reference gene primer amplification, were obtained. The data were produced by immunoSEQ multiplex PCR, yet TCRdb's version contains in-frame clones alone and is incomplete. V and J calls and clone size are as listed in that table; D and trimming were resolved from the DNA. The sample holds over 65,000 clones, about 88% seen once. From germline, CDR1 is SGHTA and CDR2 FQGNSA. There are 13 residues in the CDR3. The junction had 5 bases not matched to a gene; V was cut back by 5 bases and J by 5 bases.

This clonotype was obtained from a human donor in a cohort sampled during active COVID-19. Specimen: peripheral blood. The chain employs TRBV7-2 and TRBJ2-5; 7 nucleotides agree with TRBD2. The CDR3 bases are TGTGCCAGCAGCCGCGGGGGTAGGGAGACCCAGTACTTC. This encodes CASSRGGRETQYF.